What follows are 14 T cell receptor beta chains derived from one specimen sequenced in a study of blood T cell repertoires in COVID-19. Using immunoSEQ multiplex PCR, the repertoire was profiled, and TCRdb retains in-frame clones only, with some absent. This table has fewer than 250,000 clones, 88% appearing once. Material for sequencing was PBMCs or T cells enriched from blood (not recorded which). These receptors were taken from a woman aged 50 to 65 with acute COVID-19.

This clone was counted a single time. The J gene is TRBJ1-3, the V gene TRBV3-1 (or the pseudogene TRBV3-2); D is ambiguous. Germline-derived CDR1 and CDR2 are LGHDT and YNNKEL (reference sequence). The CDR3 has 11 amino acids. V lost 8 bases and J 6 bases, leaving 8 bases between the germline ends. The DNA for the CDR3 is TGTGCCAGCGGCACCGAAAACACCATATATTTT. It yields the protein CASGTENTIYF.

The chain recombines TRBV6-5 with TRBJ1-5; 7 nucleotides match TRBD1. The V gene's germline CDR1 is MNHEY and CDR2 SVGAGI. The length of the CDR3 is 13 residues. The CDR3: CAERGGGNQPQHF. The DNA of the CDR3 is TGTGCGGAGAGAGGGGGCGGCAATCAGCCCCAGCATTTT.

This clone came up a few times. V and J are TRBV19 and TRBJ2-1; 9 nucleotides match TRBD1. Germline V lookup: CDR1 LNHDA, CDR2 SQIVND (reference sequence). J gave up 6 bases and V 3 bases, and 6 bases lay outside the gene matches. The CDR3 is made up of 15 amino acids. The CDR3 reads CASSILGTGSNEQFF. As DNA, the CDR3 is TGTGCCAGTAGTATCCTCGGGACAGGGTCCAATGAGCAGTTCTTC. Filled out from reference TRBV19 and TRBJ2-1, the complete variable domain reads DGGITQSPKYLFRKEGQNVTLSCEQNLNHDAMYWYRQDPGQGLRLIYYSQIVNDFQKGDIAEGYSVSREKKESFPLTVTSAQKNPTAFYLCASSILGTGSNEQFFGPGTRLTVL.

This chain uses TRBV25-1 with TRBJ2-1; D remains ambiguous. V dropped 5 bases and J dropped 1 base, with 9 bases sitting between them. The CDR3 contains 14 residues. In germline, CDR1 is MGHDK, CDR2 SYGVNS. The DNA of the CDR3 is TGTGCCAGCAGTAAAGGAGATTCCTACAATGAGCAGTTCTTC. Its translation is CASSKGDSYNEQFF.

CDR3 bases: TGTGCCAGCAGCAAAGGTTTAGGGGATGGGGCAACTAATGAAAAACTGTTTTTT. Its protein product is CASSKGLGDGATNEKLFF. The V gene is TRBV21-1, the J gene TRBJ1-4; the table names TRBD1, a call not compared with the DNA. TRBV21-1 is an annotated pseudogene. The CDR3 sequence is 18 residues long.

V and J are TRBV7-9 and TRBJ2-2; the match to TRBD1 covers 12 bases. The V gene's germline CDR1 is SEHNR and CDR2 FQNEAQ (reference sequence). The CDR3 runs 16 residues. The V and J ends lost 5 bases and 12 bases, in that order; junction bases with no gene match: 13. The chain's CDR3 is CASSLSGQGAKGQLFF. The CDR3 region has the DNA TGTGCCAGCAGCCTTTCGGGACAGGGGGCAAAGGGTCAGCTGTTTTTT.

In this sample, this clone turned up a few times. CDR3 region: CASSTGTGATNEKLFF. The DNA of the CDR3 is TGCGCCAGCAGCACCGGGACAGGGGCAACTAATGAAAAACTGTTTTTT. The genes are TRBV5-1 and TRBJ1-4, with 10 bases matching TRBD1. The CDR3 runs 16 residues. J gave up 0 bases and V 4 bases, and 3 bases lay outside the gene matches. Germline lookup yields CDR1 SGHRS and CDR2 YFSETQ.

Note on this clone: Mismatch with germline at one junction end may stem from a read error. The V call is TRBV4-1, the J call TRBJ2-1; TRBD2 matches 10 bases. Germline values: CDR1 MGHRA, CDR2 YSYEKL. The CDR3 is made up of 14 amino acids. The CDR3 DNA reads as TGCGCCAGCAGCCAAGATGAAAGCGGGAGGGCCAACCTCTTC. This gives the protein CASSQDESGRANLF.

The chain employs TRBV10-3 and TRBJ1-4; D gene ambiguous. CDR3 length: 13 residues. Trimming took 0 bases from V and 10 from J, leaving 9 bases between them. CDR1 and CDR2 from the germline V gene are ENHRY and SYGVKD. The CDR3 sequence: CAISESSAGKLFF. As DNA, the CDR3 is TGTGCCATCAGTGAGTCTTCCGCAGGAAAACTGTTTTTT.

CDR3 nucleotide sequence: TGTGCCAGCAGCCGGGGCCCGACTAGTTACGAGCAGTACTTC. Translating it yields CASSRGPTSYEQYF. V usage is TRBV11-3 and J usage is TRBJ2-7; TRBD2 might be the D (6 bases). The CDR3 length is 14 residues. Germline values: CDR1 SGHNT, CDR2 YENEEA. V was shortened by 5 bases and J by 4 bases, with 15 bases between the two germline ends.

The chain carries TRBV7-2 and TRBJ2-3; TRBD1 matches 9 bases. Germline lookup yields CDR1 SGHTA and CDR2 FQGNSA. The CDR3 length is 14 residues. The trim removed 4 bases at V and 5 bases at J, leaving 4 bases unmatched. The CDR3 loop reads CASSSQGAQDTQYF. The CDR3, as DNA: TGTGCCAGCAGCTCACAGGGGGCGCAAGATACGCAGTATTTT.

V and J are TRBV19 and TRBJ2-1, with D maybe TRBD1 (6 bases). The CDR3 has 14 amino acids. Germline CDR1 reads LNHDA; CDR2 reads SQIVND (reference sequence). V lost 7 bases and J 0 bases, leaving 10 bases between the germline ends. The chain's CDR3 is CASTDRSSYNEQFF. CDR3 DNA sequence: TGTGCCAGTACTGACAGGTCCTCCTACAATGAGCAGTTCTTC.

This clone was observed once. The V gene is TRBV5-4, the J gene TRBJ1-2, with 7 bases aligning to TRBD1. CDR3 size: 19 residues. CDR1 and CDR2 (germline): SGHNT, YYREEE (reference sequence). The ends lost 2 bases at V and 0 bases at J; junction bases unmatched: 16. Here the CDR3 DNA reads TGTGCCAGCAGCTTAGCTCTAGACAGGGCCTGGATAGCTAACTATGGCTACACCTTC. Residues: CASSLALDRAWIANYGYTF.

The chain links TRBV2 to TRBJ1-2, with TRBD1 matching over 10 bases. Germline CDR1 is SNHLY and CDR2 is FYNNEI. V trimming: 5 bases; J trimming: 6 bases; junction bases outside the gene matches: 15. The CDR3 extends over 17 amino acids. This CDR3 is CASSPIRARGQGNGYTF. For the CDR3, the DNA is TGTGCCAGCAGTCCTATAAGGGCCCGGGGACAGGGGAATGGCTACACCTTC.